This TCR beta chain is drawn from a study of siplizumab effects on memory and regulatory T cells. Assay used: immunoSEQ multiplex PCR; TCRdb lists only in-frame clones, some missing. The sample comprises 99,000 or so clones, 93% of which are singletons, and 0.6% to 0.7% rests with the top ten. The TCR comes from a human donor in good health. Material: Tregs sorted from blood.

Here the CDR3 reads CASSLGARLDQPQHF. The CDR3 DNA follows: TGTGCCAGCAGCTTAGGGGCCAGGCTGGACCAGCCCCAGCATTTT. The V call is TRBV7-2, the J call TRBJ1-5; D ambiguous. Trimming shortened V by 1 base and J by 7 bases, and 14 bases separated the two germline ends. Germline CDR1 and CDR2: SGHTA and FQGNSA. This CDR3 comprises 15 residues.